This is a list of T cell receptor beta chains from one sample in a study of control samples from healthy donors and cancer patients. Assay: immunoSEQ multiplex PCR; the TCRdb copy retains only in-frame clones and omits some. This sample has over 80,000 clones, with 79% found just once. Material for sequencing was blood. These receptors were obtained from a woman younger than 45 in good health. The CDR3 runs from the conserved cysteine through the conserved F or W. A D gene is named only where the DNA matches it firmly. For some rows the clone size is stated as once, few or many, or as a class when expanded; others skip it.

size,J,D,V,DNA,CDR3
NA,TRBJ2-5,TRBD2,TRBV7-7,TGTGCTAGCAGCCGGACTGGACTAGTCCAAGAGACCCAGTACTTC,CASSRTGLVQETQYF
NA,TRBJ1-2,NA,TRBV11-2,TGTGCCAGCAGCTTAACCAGCCCTAACTATGGCTACACCTTC,CASSLTSPNYGYTF
NA,TRBJ2-7,NA,TRBV19,TGTGCCAGTAGCCTAACAGGGACCTACGAGCAGTACTTC,CASSLTGTYEQYF
NA,TRBJ2-3,NA,TRBV6-5,TGTGCCAGCATCCTATTTGGAGGGCCCACAGATACGCAGTATTTT,CASILFGGPTDTQYF
NA,TRBJ2-7,NA,TRBV10-3,TGTGCCATCAGTGGGATGTTTGGGACGGGTACCTACGAGCAGTACTTC,CAISGMFGTGTYEQYF
NA,TRBJ2-5,NA,TRBV7-8,TGTGCCAGCAGCTTAGCCCAACTAGCTCAAGAGACCCAGTACTTC,CASSLAQLAQETQYF
NA,TRBJ2-6,NA,TRBV27,TGTGCCAGCAGCTTTTCTGGGGCCAACGTCCTGACTTTC,CASSFSGANVLTF
NA,TRBJ1-4,NA,TRBV2,TGTGCCGGGACTCCATCAACTAATGAAAAACTGTTTTTT,CAGTPSTNEKLFF
NA,TRBJ1-2,NA,TRBV4-1,TGCGCCAGCAGCCAAGATCGGCAGGAGACCTATGGCTACACCTTC,CASSQDRQETYGYTF
NA,TRBJ2-3,TRBD2,TRBV12-5,TGTGCTAGTGGTTTGGTACTTGGGCTAGCGGGGGGTGATACGCAGTATTTT,CASGLVLGLAGGDTQYF
NA,TRBJ2-1,TRBD1,TRBV19,TGTGCCAGTAGTCAAAGGACAGGGGGTATCAGGAATGAGCAGTTCTTC,CASSQRTGGIRNEQFF
NA,TRBJ2-1,NA,TRBV2,TGTGCCAGCACGGCGAGGGGCGGCGGGGTGAATGAGCAGTTCTTC,CASTARGGGVNEQFF
few,TRBJ1-5,NA,TRBV18,TGTGCCAGCTCACCGCAGGGCAGCCAGCCCCAGCATTTT,CASSPQGSQPQHF
NA,TRBJ2-7,NA,TRBV5-1,TGCGCCAGCAGCCCCGGGACAGCGGGCTACGAGCAGTACTTC,CASSPGTAGYEQYF
NA,TRBJ1-1,NA,TRBV2,TGTGCCAGCAGTGCAGGTATGAACACTGAAGCTTTCTTT,CASSAGMNTEAFF
few,TRBJ2-5,NA,TRBV7-2,TGTGCCAGCAGCGCCACAGGGAATTTAAAGACCCAGTACTTC,CASSATGNLKTQYF
NA,TRBJ2-7,NA,TRBV30,TGTGCCTTATCTAGGCAGGACTACGAGCAGTACTTC,CALSRQDYEQYF
NA,TRBJ2-7,TRBD1,TRBV18,TGTGCCAGCTCACCGTTGCAGGGGGCTTACGAGCAGTACTTC,CASSPLQGAYEQYF
NA,TRBJ2-1,NA,TRBV29-1,TGCAGCGTAACGCCCAGGACAGGGAGGGGGGGTGAGCAGTTCTTC,CSVTPRTGRGGEQFF
NA,TRBJ1-1,NA,TRBV25-1,TGTGCCAGCAGTGAATTGGCGGGGGCGAACACTGAAGCTTTCTTT,CASSELAGANTEAFF
NA,TRBJ1-2,TRBD1,TRBV6-5,TGTGCCAGCATTCGGGACAGGTACTATGGCTACACCTTC,CASIRDRYYGYTF
NA,TRBJ2-7,TRBD1,TRBV7-2,TGTGCCAGCAGCCTAAATCAGGGGGCCTACTACGAGCAGTACTTC,CASSLNQGAYYEQYF
NA,TRBJ2-7,TRBD1,TRBV18,TGTGCCAGCTCGCCCCGACAGGGGGTTTCCTACGAGCAGTACTTC,CASSPRQGVSYEQYF
NA,TRBJ1-4,NA,TRBV18,TGTGCCAGCTCACCACCGATAAGTTTAATCGCAACTAATGAAAAACTGTTTTTT,CASSPPISLIATNEKLFF
NA,TRBJ2-3,NA,TRBV3-1/TRBV3-2,TGTGCCAGCAGCCAAGATTGGGACCTATCGAGAGATACGCAGTATTTT,CASSQDWDLSRDTQYF
NA,TRBJ2-5,TRBD2,TRBV28,TGTGCCAGCAGTTCCGGACTAGCGGGGACAGAGACCCAGTACTTC,CASSSGLAGTETQYF
NA,TRBJ2-1,TRBD2,TRBV24-1,TGTGCCACCAGTGTTCATGGGCTAGCGGGGGACAATGAGCAGTTCTTC,CATSVHGLAGDNEQFF
few,TRBJ1-4,NA,TRBV23-1,TGCGCCAGCAGTCAATCCCCGGGCAACGGGGAAAAACTGTTTTTT,CASSQSPGNGEKLFF
NA,TRBJ2-1,NA,TRBV11-3,TGTGCCAGCAGCCCAGCCACCTACAATGAGCAGTTCTTC,CASSPATYNEQFF
NA,TRBJ1-1,NA,TRBV19,TGTGCCAGTAGTATAATCAAGGAGGGCAGCATGAACACTGAAGCTTTCTTT,CASSIIKEGSMNTEAFF
NA,TRBJ1-1,NA,TRBV7-3,TGTGCCAGCAGCTTAACGGGGAGGACTGAAGCTTTCTTT,CASSLTGRTEAFF
few,TRBJ1-2,NA,TRBV11-2,TGTGCCAGCAGCTTAGATCGTTCCAGGCCGGGGGCCAACTATGGCTACACCTTC,CASSLDRSRPGANYGYTF
few,TRBJ2-6,TRBD1,TRBV30,TGTGCCTGGAGTACCCGGACAGGGGGCACCGGGGCCAACGTCCTGACTTTC,CAWSTRTGGTGANVLTF
NA,TRBJ2-7,TRBD1,TRBV11-2,TGTGCCAGCAGCTTATACAGGGGAGCCTACGAGCAGTACTTC,CASSLYRGAYEQYF
NA,TRBJ1-2,TRBD1,TRBV5-6,TGTGCCAGCAGCACGTACGGGACAGCCAACTATGGCTACACCTTC,CASSTYGTANYGYTF
NA,TRBJ1-1,NA,TRBV7-6,TGTGCCAGCAGCTCCTCGTTGGGAGGGTTGAACACTGAAGCTTTCTTT,CASSSSLGGLNTEAFF
NA,TRBJ1-4,NA,TRBV7-2,TGTGCCAGCAGCCTGGACCGGAGCGCTAGTGAAAAACTGTTTTTT,CASSLDRSASEKLFF
NA,TRBJ2-2,TRBD1,TRBV5-1,TGCGCCAGCAGCTTTCGCGGGGACAGGGCCACCGGGGAGCTGTTTTTT,CASSFRGDRATGELFF
NA,TRBJ1-4,NA,TRBV7-2,TGTGCCAGCAGCTTACTATGGGACCCAACTAATGAAAAACTGTTTTTT,CASSLLWDPTNEKLFF
NA,TRBJ2-1,TRBD2,TRBV27,TGTGCCAGCTCGGCGGAGGCGGGGGGGCCTCCCCATGAGCAGTTCTTC,CASSAEAGGPPHEQFF
once,TRBJ1-5,NA,TRBV6-2/TRBV6-3,TGTGCCAGCAGTGTACAGGGATTTAATCAGCCCCAGCATTTT,CASSVQGFNQPQHF
NA,TRBJ2-3,NA,TRBV5-1,TGCGCCAGCAGCGGCAGACTCACAGATACGCAGTATTTT,CASSGRLTDTQYF
NA,TRBJ2-1,TRBD1,TRBV6-4,TGTGCCAGCAGTGATCAGGGGGCGAGCCATGAGCAGTTCTTC,CASSDQGASHEQFF
NA,TRBJ1-5,NA,TRBV10-2,TGCGCCAGCAGTGAACCCAAACCGGGACTGCAGGGCCCCCACGATCAGCCCCAGCATTTT,CASSEPKPGLQGPHDQPQHF
NA,TRBJ2-3,TRBD2,TRBV30,TGTGCCGTACTAGCGGGGGACACAGATACGCAGTATTTT,CAVLAGDTDTQYF
NA,TRBJ2-3,NA,TRBV7-9,TGTGCCAGCAGCTTATCAGCACCCTTGGGGGCAGATACGCAGTATTTT,CASSLSAPLGADTQYF
NA,TRBJ1-1,NA,TRBV19,TGTGCCAGTAGTATAGATCTTCTGGACCCCCAGGAAGCTTTCTTT,CASSIDLLDPQEAFF
NA,TRBJ2-7,NA,TRBV7-6,TGTGCCAGCAGCGATACCCATGGAGGGGGCTCCGAGCAGTACTTC,CASSDTHGGGSEQYF
NA,TRBJ1-1,TRBD1,TRBV11-2,TGTGCCAGCAGCCAAGGACAGGGGGATATCACTGAAGCTTTCTTT,CASSQGQGDITEAFF
NA,TRBJ1-6,NA,TRBV4-3,TGCGCCAGCAGCCAAGTTATGGGAGCCGTCAATTCACCCCTCCACTTT,CASSQVMGAVNSPLHF
NA,TRBJ2-3,TRBD2,TRBV27,TGTGCCAGCAGTTTCGGGACTAGCGGGTATGCAGATACGCAGTATTTT,CASSFGTSGYADTQYF
NA,TRBJ2-5,TRBD2,TRBV27,TGTGCCAGCAGTTTATCGGGAACTAGCGGCTCGGAGACCCAGTACTTC,CASSLSGTSGSETQYF
NA,TRBJ2-1,NA,TRBV11-2,TGTGCCAGCAGCTTAGACCTGCGAAAAACTAGCAATCACAATGAGCAGTTCTTC,CASSLDLRKTSNHNEQFF
few,TRBJ1-2,NA,TRBV30,TGTGCCTGGAGCCAGGAGGAGGCGACTCAGGGGGGCTACACCTTC,CAWSQEEATQGGYTF
once,TRBJ2-7,NA,TRBV6-5,TGTGCCAGCAGTACCCCCGCCTACGAGCAGTACTTC,CASSTPAYEQYF
NA,TRBJ2-4,NA,TRBV2,TGTGCCAGCAGTGGTGATAAAAACATTCAGTACTTC,CASSGDKNIQYF